The 18 T cell receptor beta chains below were found in one sample sequenced in a study of human T cells and chemical hapten exposure. Indicated time point: patch test 1, 2 weeks after DPC sensitization. Described treatment: therapeutic diphenylcyclopropenone sensitization with weekly scalp DPC. Via MiXCR, TCRdb re-called the RACE reads, giving one row per CDR3 protein. Among approximately 74,000 distinct CDR3 sequences listed, approximately 35% were seen once. Here the sequenced sample was whole blood, taken in connection with sensitization to the hapten diphenylcyclopropenone (DPC). The receptors were sampled from a man aged 35 to 55 with alopecia areata. Some clones in this sample may be carry-over from other donors' samples.

The CDR3 DNA is TGTGCCAGCAGATCCCAGGGGACATGGACCGGGGAGCTGTTTTTT. Protein sequence: CASRSQGTWTGELFF. The chain employs TRBV6-5 and TRBJ2-2, with D perhaps matching TRBD1 (6 bases). In germline, CDR1 is MNHEY, CDR2 SVGAGI. The length of the CDR3 is 15 residues. V lost 6 bases, J lost 5 bases, and 16 bases lay in between.

This clonotype was observed many times. The chain recombines TRBV4-1 with TRBJ1-5; perhaps TRBD1 as D (6 bases). CDR3 size: 12 residues. Trimming pared 5 bases from V and 6 bases from J, leaving 8 bases between. From germline, CDR1 is MGHRA and CDR2 YSYEKL. In DNA form, the CDR3 reads TGCGCCAGCAGCTTAGGGGGTCAGCCCCAGCATTTT. Its protein is CASSLGGQPQHF.

This clonotype appeared a few times. The chain links TRBV28 to TRBJ1-4, with D perhaps TRBD1 (5 bases). The CDR3 has 12 residues. The germline V gene encodes CDR1 MDHEN and CDR2 SYDVKM. V was clipped by 1 base and J by 10 bases, with 7 bases between them. The CDR3 reads CASSLFGGKLFF. CDR3 nucleotides: TGTGCCAGCAGTTTATTTGGGGGAAAACTGTTTTTT.

The chain carries TRBV5-1 and TRBJ2-1; D perhaps matches TRBD2 (5 bases). Germline CDR1 SGHRS, CDR2 YFSETQ. V was clipped by 0 bases and J by 6 bases, with 13 bases between them. The CDR3 is made up of 15 amino acids. The CDR3 protein is CASSLGAASVNEQFF. The CDR3 nucleotides read TGCGCCAGCAGCTTGGGAGCGGCATCTGTCAATGAGCAGTTCTTC.

V and J are TRBV10-3 and TRBJ1-2; 7 bases map to TRBD1. This CDR3 is built from 13 residues. Unmatched junction bases numbered 6, after V lost 7 bases and J lost 4 bases. Germline V lookup: CDR1 ENHRY, CDR2 SYGVKD. CDR3 region: CAITRDSFYGYTF. The CDR3 DNA sequence: TGTGCCATCACCAGGGACAGCTTCTATGGCTACACCTTC.

The rearrangement uses TRBV9 and TRBJ2-7; 7 bases align to TRBD2. The CDR3 spans 16 residues. Germline CDR1 SGDLS, CDR2 YYNGEE. J gave up 0 bases and V 5 bases, and 11 bases lay outside the gene matches. The CDR3 DNA reads as TGTGCCAGCAGTCAAAGGGCGAGCGGGGCCTCCTACGAGCAGTACTTC. Its protein is CASSQRASGASYEQYF. Full variable domain (outside the CDR3, taken from reference TRBV9 and TRBJ2-7): DSGVTQTPKHLITATGQRVTLRCSPRSGDLSVYWYQQSLDQGLQFLIQYYNGEERAKGNILERFSAQQFPDLHSELNLSSLELGDSALYFCASSQRASGASYEQYFGPGTRLTVT.

This clonotype has more than one count but fewer than ten. The chain couples TRBV10-3 to TRBJ2-7; the D is unclear. The length of the CDR3 is 14 residues. Germline V gives CDR1 ENHRY, CDR2 SYGVKD. V was clipped by 7 bases and J by 4 bases, with 17 bases between them. The CDR3 loop reads CAITDNPSRYEQYF. CDR3 sequence (DNA): TGTGCCATCACCGATAACCCATCTCGATACGAGCAGTACTTC.

The J gene is TRBJ2-5, the V gene TRBV4-3; D perhaps matches TRBD2 (6 bases). The CDR3 is made up of 17 amino acids. V was pared by 1 base and J by 5 bases, with 20 bases between. Per germline, CDR1 LGHNA and CDR2 YSLEER. The CDR3 bases are TGCGCCAGCAGCCAAGCGTTGGCGTTAGTGGGAGGTGAGACCCAGTACTTC. Amino acids: CASSQALALVGGETQYF.

This chain uses TRBV6-1 with TRBJ2-2; 8 bases are shared with TRBD2. J was trimmed by 1 base and V by 7 bases; bases with no gene match: 5. Germline V gene data show CDR1 as MNHNS and CDR2 as SASEGT. This CDR3 has 15 residues. For the CDR3, the DNA is TGTGCCAGCAAAACCACTAGCGGGAACACCGGGGAGCTGTTTTTT. Its translation: CASKTTSGNTGELFF.

This chain connects TRBV6-5 to TRBJ2-7, with 12 bases matching TRBD1. V dropped 0 bases and J dropped 5; count of bases not matched to a gene: 11. Germline loops: CDR1 MNHEY, CDR2 SVGAGI. This CDR3 has 18 residues. The DNA of the CDR3 is TGTGCCAGCAGTTACTCGATGTTCCCGGGACAGGGGGCCCACGAGCAGTACTTC. This translates into CASSYSMFPGQGAHEQYF.

This sequence joins TRBV25-1 and TRBJ2-4, with D unresolved. The germline V gene encodes CDR1 MGHDK and CDR2 SYGVNS. The CDR3 runs 14 residues. The V gene lost 1 base and the J gene lost 8 bases, with 12 bases spanning the gap. CDR3 nucleotide sequence: TGTGCCAGCAGTGAATTGGCCCGGGCGGACATTCAGTACTTC. Protein product: CASSELARADIQYF.

V is TRBV2 and J is TRBJ1-2; D is undetermined. The length of the CDR3 is 15 residues. V shed 0 bases and J shed 0 bases, with 8 bases lying between them. Germline assignment: CDR1 SNHLY and CDR2 FYNNEI. The CDR3 bases are TGTGCCAGCAGTGAAGCTTTTACAGCTAACTATGGCTACACCTTC. It is translated as CASSEAFTANYGYTF.

The chain couples TRBV18 to TRBJ2-7; no firm D call. The CDR3 length is 15 residues. V was shortened by 3 bases and J by 5 bases, with 17 bases between the two germline ends. Germline V lookup: CDR1 KGHSH, CDR2 LQKENI. CDR3 DNA: TGTGCCAGCTCACCCCCGGGCGGTTATAGCCACGAGCAGTACTTC. Its translation: CASSPPGGYSHEQYF.

The rearrangement joins TRBV10-3 to TRBJ2-5; 7 bases match TRBD2. Germline trimming cut 0 bases from V and 5 bases from J; bases unmatched to any gene: 12. The CDR3 has 17 amino acids. The germline CDR1 and CDR2 sequences are ENHRY and SYGVKD. The DNA of the CDR3 is TGTGCCATCAGTGAGTCCATTGGAGGGAGGGCCGGGGAGACCCAGTACTTC. It translates to CAISESIGGRAGETQYF.

The rearrangement links TRBV19 to TRBJ2-6; no firm D call. Trimming took 7 bases from V and 3 from J, leaving 16 bases between them. Germline V gene data show CDR1 as LNHDA and CDR2 as SQIVND (reference sequence). This CDR3 contains 16 residues. The CDR3 sequence: CASNPQLAVGANVLTF. In nucleotides, the CDR3 is TGTGCCAGTAACCCACAACTCGCGGTTGGGGCCAACGTCCTGACTTTC.

In this sample, this clonotype turned up a few times. V usage is TRBV2 and J usage is TRBJ2-3, with D unclear. CDR3 length: 16 residues. Germline V gene data show CDR1 as SNHLY and CDR2 as FYNNEI. The V end was cut by 0 bases, the J end by 7 bases, with 17 bases between. The CDR3 sequence: CASSEASGPSRNTQYF. The CDR3 DNA reads TGTGCCAGCAGTGAAGCGTCAGGCCCGTCGAGAAATACGCAGTATTTT.

The chain links TRBV5-5 to TRBJ2-2; TRBD1 is a possible D gene (6 bases). Trimming removed 0 bases at V and 6 bases at J, with 12 bases between. Germline V gene sequence: CDR1 SGHKS, CDR2 YYEKEE (reference sequence). The CDR3 has 15 residues. CDR3 amino acids: CASSLGTGTAGELFF. Here the CDR3 DNA reads TGTGCCAGCAGCTTGGGTACAGGGACGGCCGGGGAGCTGTTTTTT.

This clonotype was found many times. V is TRBV28 and J is TRBJ2-7; D not certain. Germline loops: CDR1 MDHEN, CDR2 SYDVKM. This CDR3 has 13 amino acids. V lost 11 bases and J 7 bases, leaving 21 bases between the germline ends. CDR3 protein: CAARPDGVWEQYF. CDR3 DNA: TGTGCCGCCCGCCCGGATGGGGTTTGGGAGCAGTACTTC.